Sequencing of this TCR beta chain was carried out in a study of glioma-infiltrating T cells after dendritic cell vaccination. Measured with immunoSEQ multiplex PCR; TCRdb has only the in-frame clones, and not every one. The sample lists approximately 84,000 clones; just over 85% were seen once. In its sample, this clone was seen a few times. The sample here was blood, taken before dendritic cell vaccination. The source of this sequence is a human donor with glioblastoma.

The CDR3 DNA sequence: TGTGCCAGCAGTGAAGAAGGGTTAGGGGTCAATCAGCCCCAGCATTTT. Translating gives CASSEEGLGVNQPQHF. The V gene is TRBV2, the J gene TRBJ1-5; D is perhaps TRBD1 (5 bases). This CDR3 region has 16 residues. CDR1 is SNHLY and CDR2 is FYNNEI in the germline V gene. The V end lost 1 base, the J end lost 3 bases, and 13 bases lay between the germline ends.